The sequence of this TCR beta chain was determined in a study of blood T cell repertoires in COVID-19. Turning to the study itself: PBMCs, B-cell-depleted T cells, or T cells were the source of the cDNA or gDNA that made up the material.

V dropped 3 bases and J dropped 4; count of bases not matched to a gene: 11. CDR3 length equals 18 residues. Germline loops: CDR1 KGHDR, CDR2 SFDVKD. Original handling: Estimates of nucleated cell counts were drawn from the amplification of reference gene primers. Assay: immunoSEQ multiplex PCR; the TCRdb copy retains only in-frame clones and omits some. V and J calls and clone size are given by that table; D and trimming were obtained from the DNA. The repertoire includes about 91,000 clones, 85% to 90% of them detected once, and 7.5% to 10% sits in the top ten. This sequence originates from an older woman with acute or convalescent COVID-19. The sample consisted of peripheral blood. V is TRBV24-1 and J is TRBJ1-6, with TRBD1 matching 7 bases. The CDR3 here is CATSDTRQGDFYNSPLHF. The CDR3 nucleotides are TGTGCCACCAGTGATACGAGACAGGGCGACTTTTATAATTCACCCCTCCACTTT.